This T cell receptor beta chain was recorded in a study of Ad26.COV2.S vaccination and SARS-CoV-2 variants. Using immunoSEQ multiplex PCR, the repertoire was profiled, and TCRdb retains in-frame clones only, with some absent. Of 400,000 to 450,000 clones in the sample, 80% to 95% were seen once. Regarding treatment: over 15 received Ad26.COV2.S at low or high dose, single or two shots; several received placebo; per-sample allocation not given. Sampling took place 63 days after the first vaccine or placebo injection. V shed 2 bases and J shed 6 bases, with 16 bases lying between them. The CDR3 is 15 amino acids. Germline V CDR1 and CDR2: SGHRS, YFSETQ.

V and J are TRBV5-1 and TRBJ2-3, with D possibly being TRBD1 or TRBD2 (6 bases each). This TCR came from a person between 18 and 65 years old who received the Ad26.COV2.S COVID-19 vaccine or a placebo. Here the sequenced sample was peripheral blood, taken in a trial of Ad26.COV2.S vaccine versus placebo. The CDR3 spells CASSLSGGASDTQYF. CDR3 nucleotides: TGCGCCAGCAGCTTATCCGGGGGCGCATCCGATACGCAGTATTTT.